The rows below give T cell receptor beta chains drawn from one sample of a study of blood T cell repertoires in COVID-19. TCRdb's table, derived via immunoSEQ multiplex PCR, lists solely in-frame clones and lacks some. The sample yields hundreds of thousands of clones, about 90% seen once. Sample: PBMCs or T cells enriched from blood (not recorded which). The receptors originated from a woman aged 45 to 65 in a cohort exposed to, infected with or recovered from COVID-19 (not recorded which). CDR3s include the opening cysteine and the closing phenylalanine or tryptophan. Fields, in order: clone size, D gene, V gene, CDR3 length, J gene, CDR3 DNA, CDR3 protein. The D gene is left open where the match is weak. Some rows have no size entry. The others give once, few or many, or a class for an expanded clone.

size: NA
D: NA
V: TRBV2
length: 14
J: TRBJ1-2
DNA: TGTGCCAGCGACCGGCAGGTAGCGTTCGGTGGCTACACCTTC
CDR3: CASDRQVAFGGYTF

size: NA
D: NA
V: TRBV15
length: 15
J: TRBJ1-2
DNA: TGTGCCACCAGCAGAGTTTCCCGACGCGCTAGTGGCTACACCTTC
CDR3: CATSRVSRRASGYTF

size: NA
D: NA
V: TRBV19
length: 13
J: TRBJ1-2
DNA: TGTGCCAGTTCCCCTGGGGGGACCTATGGCTACACCTTC
CDR3: CASSPGGTYGYTF

size: NA
D: NA
V: TRBV21-1
length: 13
J: TRBJ1-5
DNA: TGTGCCAGCAGCAAGAGTAACAGGGGGCCCCAGCATTTT
CDR3: CASSKSNRGPQHF

size: once
D: NA
V: TRBV19
length: 12
J: TRBJ2-7
DNA: TGTGCCCAAGAACAGGGCTCCTACGAGCAGTACTTC
CDR3: CAQEQGSYEQYF

size: NA
D: TRBD1
V: TRBV7-8
length: 16
J: TRBJ1-1
DNA: TGTGCCAGCAGCTTTCGTGCGGGGACAGGAAACACTGAAGCTTTCTTT
CDR3: CASSFRAGTGNTEAFF

size: once
D: TRBD2
V: TRBV9
length: 13
J: TRBJ2-5
DNA: TGTGCCAGCAGCACCCGACTAGCGGAGACCCAGTACTTC
CDR3: CASSTRLAETQYF

size: NA
D: TRBD1
V: TRBV4-3
length: 18
J: TRBJ1-4
DNA: TGCGCCAGCAGCCAAGATTTTGGCGGGGACAGTCGATTGGGAAAACTGTTTTTT
CDR3: CASSQDFGGDSRLGKLFF

size: NA
D: TRBD1
V: TRBV28
length: 14
J: TRBJ1-4
DNA: TGTGCCAGCAGTCTTCGACAGGGGAATGAAAAACTGTTTTTT
CDR3: CASSLRQGNEKLFF

size: NA
D: TRBD1
V: TRBV5-1
length: 15
J: TRBJ1-5
DNA: TGCGCCAGCAGCTTAACAGGGGCACCGAATCAGCCCCAGCATTTT
CDR3: CASSLTGAPNQPQHF

size: NA
D: NA
V: TRBV4-1
length: 19
J: TRBJ2-1
DNA: TGCGCCAGCAGCCAAGATCACGGACAGATCAGCCGCTCCTACAATGAGCAGTTCTTC
CDR3: CASSQDHGQISRSYNEQFF

size: NA
D: NA
V: TRBV6-5
length: 12
J: TRBJ1-5
DNA: TGTGCCAGCAGTTACGAGGATCAGCCCCAGCATTTT
CDR3: CASSYEDQPQHF

size: NA
D: TRBD2
V: TRBV9
length: 15
J: TRBJ2-7
DNA: TGTGCCAGCAGCGTCGGGACTAGCGGGGCCTACGAGCAGTACTTC
CDR3: CASSVGTSGAYEQYF

size: NA
D: NA
V: TRBV6-5
length: 16
J: TRBJ1-2
DNA: TGTGCCAGCAGTTACTCGACGGGGATCCTAAACTATGGCTACACCTTC
CDR3: CASSYSTGILNYGYTF

size: NA
D: NA
V: TRBV11-2
length: 16
J: TRBJ2-5
DNA: TGTGCCAGCAGCCGCCAAGAGAGAGGTAACCAAGAGACCCAGTACTTC
CDR3: CASSRQERGNQETQYF

size: NA
D: TRBD1
V: TRBV6-5
length: 15
J: TRBJ2-2
DNA: TGTGCCAGCATGAGGGACAGGGTAGGCACCGGGGAGCTGTTTTTT
CDR3: CASMRDRVGTGELFF

size: NA
D: TRBD1
V: TRBV7-3
length: 17
J: TRBJ2-2
DNA: TGTGCCAGCAGCTTAATCCCCGGACAGGGGGTGGGCGGGGAGCTGTTTTTT
CDR3: CASSLIPGQGVGGELFF

size: once
D: NA
V: TRBV6-5
length: 12
J: TRBJ2-5
DNA: TGTGCCAGCAAGACTCCCACAGGGACCCAGTACTTC
CDR3: CASKTPTGTQYF

size: few
D: NA
V: TRBV11-2
length: 14
J: TRBJ1-1
DNA: TGTGCCAGCAGCTTAAGCTCGGCAGGCTCTGAAGCTTTCTTT
CDR3: CASSLSSAGSEAFF

size: NA
D: TRBD2
V: TRBV24-1
length: 17
J: TRBJ2-2
DNA: TGTGCCACCAGTGATTCCCTCGGACTAGCGGGTGGGCAGGAGCTGTTTTTT
CDR3: CATSDSLGLAGGQELFF

size: NA
D: TRBD1
V: TRBV10-1
length: 14
J: TRBJ2-5
DNA: TGCGCCAGCAGGCCCGACAGGGGGGAAGAGACCCAGTACTTC
CDR3: CASRPDRGEETQYF

size: few
D: NA
V: TRBV5-6
length: 13
J: TRBJ2-5
DNA: TGTGCCAGCAGCTGGGGGCCCCTGGAGACCCAGTACTTC
CDR3: CASSWGPLETQYF

size: NA
D: NA
V: TRBV7-9
length: 17
J: TRBJ1-3
DNA: TGTGCCAGCAGCTCCCGGTTCATCGGGGTAGTTGGAAACACCATATATTTT
CDR3: CASSSRFIGVVGNTIYF

size: few
D: NA
V: TRBV19
length: 16
J: TRBJ1-6
DNA: TGTGCCAGTAGTACCCTCGGTCCGGGGTCGGGTTCACCCCTCCACTTT
CDR3: CASSTLGPGSGSPLHF

size: NA
D: NA
V: TRBV7-9
length: 12
J: TRBJ2-5
DNA: TGTGCCAGCAGCTTCGGGGGAGAGACCCAGTACTTC
CDR3: CASSFGGETQYF

size: NA
D: NA
V: TRBV5-1
length: 13
J: TRBJ1-3
DNA: TGCGCCAGCAGCGACAGCTCTGGAAACACCATATATTTT
CDR3: CASSDSSGNTIYF

size: NA
D: TRBD1
V: TRBV4-2
length: 14
J: TRBJ2-1
DNA: TGTGCCAGCAGCCAGTCGACAGGGCGGCATGAGCAGTTCTTC
CDR3: CASSQSTGRHEQFF

size: NA
D: NA
V: TRBV7-9
length: 19
J: TRBJ1-4
DNA: TGTGCCAGCAGCATCGGACGGACAAATTTATGGAAGACTAATGAAAAACTGTTTTTT
CDR3: CASSIGRTNLWKTNEKLFF

size: NA
D: NA
V: TRBV7-9
length: 15
J: TRBJ1-1
DNA: TGTGCCAGCAGCCGCGGACTCACATTGGGCACTGAAGCTTTCTTT
CDR3: CASSRGLTLGTEAFF